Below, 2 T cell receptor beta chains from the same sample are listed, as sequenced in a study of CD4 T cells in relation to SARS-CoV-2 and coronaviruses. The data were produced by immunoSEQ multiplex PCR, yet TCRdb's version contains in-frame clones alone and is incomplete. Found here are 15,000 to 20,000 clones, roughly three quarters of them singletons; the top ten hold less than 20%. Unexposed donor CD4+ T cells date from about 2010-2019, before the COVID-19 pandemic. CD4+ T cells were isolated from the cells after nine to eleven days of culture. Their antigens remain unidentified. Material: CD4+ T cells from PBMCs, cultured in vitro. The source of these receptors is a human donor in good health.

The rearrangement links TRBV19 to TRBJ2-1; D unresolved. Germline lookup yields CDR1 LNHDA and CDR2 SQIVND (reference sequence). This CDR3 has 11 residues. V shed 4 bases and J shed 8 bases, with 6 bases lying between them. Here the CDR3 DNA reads TGTGCCAGTAGTAGGACGGATGAGCAGTTCTTC. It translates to CASSRTDEQFF.

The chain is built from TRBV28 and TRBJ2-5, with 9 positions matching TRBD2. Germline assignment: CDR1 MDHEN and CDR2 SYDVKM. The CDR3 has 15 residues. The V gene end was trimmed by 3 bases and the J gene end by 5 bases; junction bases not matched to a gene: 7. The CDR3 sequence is CASSFAAGGGETQYF. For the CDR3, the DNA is TGTGCCAGCAGTTTTGCAGCGGGGGGCGGCGAGACCCAGTACTTC.